The next 22 T cell receptor beta chains were all read from a single sample in a study of blood T cell repertoires in COVID-19. Sequencing used immunoSEQ multiplex PCR; TCRdb keeps in-frame clones, though not all of them. The sample shows about 150,000 clones, roughly 80% of them seen only once. Sequencing input: peripheral blood. Receptor source: a man aged 55 to 70 with acute or convalescent COVID-19.

This chain links TRBV6-5 with TRBJ2-7; TRBD1 agrees at 11 bases. This CDR3 has 15 residues. The germline V gene encodes CDR1 MNHEY and CDR2 SVGAGI. V gave up 7 bases and J gave up 3 bases; unmatched junction bases: 8. CDR3 coding DNA: TGTGCCAGCAAGGTAGGAGGGACAGGGGGCTACGAGCAGTACTTC. It codes for CASKVGGTGGYEQYF.

This chain joins TRBV5-1 and TRBJ1-5; D gene uncertain. The V gene lost 0 bases and the J gene lost 3 bases, with 13 bases spanning the gap. The CDR3 spans 16 residues. The germline V gene encodes CDR1 SGHRS and CDR2 YFSETQ. The CDR3 nucleotides are TGCGCCAGCAGCTTGGGTTTAGGAGTCCCCAATCAGCCCCAGCATTTT. Its protein product is CASSLGLGVPNQPQHF. The complete variable domain, with remaining parts taken from reference TRBV5-1 and TRBJ1-5, reads KAGVTQTPRYLIKTRGQQVTLSCSPISGHRSVSWYQQTPGQGLQFLFEYFSETQRNKGNFPGRFSGRQFSNSRSEMNVSTLELGDSALYLCASSLGLGVPNQPQHFGDGTRLSIL.

This clone was seen once. The chain employs TRBV3-1 (or the pseudogene TRBV3-2) and TRBJ1-3; no definite D call. Germline loops: CDR1 LGHDT, CDR2 YNNKEL (reference sequence). The V and J ends lost 0 bases and 3 bases respectively, with 15 bases between them. There are 17 residues in the CDR3. The CDR3, as DNA: TGTGCCAGCAGCCAAGATCTTGTGGGAGCGGGTGGAAACACCATATATTTT. Translation gives CASSQDLVGAGGNTIYF.

The CDR3 loop is CASSDVGRGDIQYF. The CDR3 DNA reads TGTGCCAGCAGTGACGTCGGCAGGGGAGACATTCAGTACTTC. V usage is TRBV25-1 and J usage is TRBJ2-4; tentatively, D is TRBD1 (6 bases). CDR1 is MGHDK, CDR2 SYGVNS, per germline. The CDR3 length is 14 residues. The germline V and J ends were trimmed by 3 bases and 8 bases, with 14 bases remaining between them.

The chain couples TRBV4-2 to TRBJ1-3; D might be TRBD1 (5 bases). The CDR3 spans 17 residues. Germline assignment: CDR1 LGHNA and CDR2 YNFKEQ. Trimming took off 4 bases at V and 0 bases at J, with 16 bases between the two ends. The CDR3 region has the DNA TGTGCCAGCAGCCGTATGAGCGGGGGTAGCTCTGGAAACACCATATATTTT. As protein: CASSRMSGGSSGNTIYF.

The rearrangement joins TRBV18 to TRBJ2-1, with TRBD2 matching 11 bases. This CDR3 spans 15 amino acids. CDR1 is KGHSH and CDR2 is LQKENI in the germline V gene. The J segment lost 8 bases and the V segment lost 3 bases, leaving 6 bases of the junction unmatched. The CDR3 reads CASSPPLAGGDEQFF. CDR3 sequence (DNA): TGTGCCAGCTCACCCCCTCTAGCGGGGGGCGATGAGCAGTTCTTC.

The chain uses TRBV7-2 and TRBJ1-2, with D tentatively TRBD1 (6 bases). V dropped 2 bases and J dropped 4 bases, with 11 bases sitting between them. CDR3 length equals 14 residues. Germline V gene sequence: CDR1 SGHTA, CDR2 FQGNSA. CDR3 DNA sequence: TGTGCCAGCAGCTTACCAACAGGGACCTATGGCTACACCTTC. Encoded protein: CASSLPTGTYGYTF.

This clone appeared a few times. The chain links TRBV4-3 to TRBJ1-4; no reliable D call. From germline, CDR1 is LGHNA and CDR2 YSLEER. V lost 1 base and J 0 bases, leaving 9 bases between the germline ends. CDR3 length: 16 amino acids. The DNA for the CDR3 is TGCGCCAGCAGCCAAGGCCTTACAGCAACTAATGAAAAACTGTTTTTT. Protein: CASSQGLTATNEKLFF.

This clone turned up a few times. The rearrangement uses TRBV19 and TRBJ2-3, with 7 nucleotides matching TRBD1. This CDR3 region has 15 residues. Germline trimming cut 8 bases from V and 0 bases from J; bases unmatched to any gene: 8. Germline V gene data show CDR1 as LNHDA and CDR2 as SQIVND (reference sequence). The CDR3 DNA reads TGTGCCAGTCGACCCGGGACAGCTAGCACAGATACGCAGTATTTT. Translated, it gives CASRPGTASTDTQYF.

This chain links TRBV6-1 with TRBJ1-1; D is ambiguous. Germline-derived CDR1 and CDR2 are MNHNS and SASEGT. Trimming removed 0 bases from V and 6 bases from J, with 8 bases in between. The CDR3 loop spans 13 amino acids. The CDR3 nucleotides read TGTGCCAGCAGTGAAGCACAGCCAGCTGAAGCTTTCTTT. Translation: CASSEAQPAEAFF.

In DNA, the CDR3 is TGTGCCAGCAGTGGGGCTAGCGGGAGGGCCACTGAGCAGTTCTTC. Amino acids: CASSGASGRATEQFF. The chain couples TRBV2 to TRBJ2-1, with TRBD2 matching 12 bases. Germline CDR1 is SNHLY and CDR2 is FYNNEI. The CDR3 sequence is 15 residues long. V gave up 4 bases and J gave up 9 bases; unmatched junction bases: 7.

The chain links TRBV9 to TRBJ2-6, with D perhaps matching TRBD1 (6 bases). Germline V lookup: CDR1 SGDLS, CDR2 YYNGEE. The CDR3 length is 17 residues. V was pared by 3 bases and J by 3 bases, with 16 bases between. The CDR3 sequence: CASSEDRQGSGANVLTF. The DNA of the CDR3 is TGTGCCAGCAGCGAAGACAGGCAGGGGAGTGGGGCCAACGTCCTGACTTTC.

The J gene is TRBJ2-1, the V gene TRBV5-4; the match to TRBD1 covers 8 bases. The CDR3 length is 15 residues. Germline values: CDR1 SGHNT, CDR2 YYREEE (reference sequence). Trimming cost V 2 bases and J 9 bases; bases outside gene matches: 10. CDR3 protein: CASSFGQGALGEQFF. CDR3 nucleotides: TGTGCCAGCAGCTTCGGACAGGGTGCTCTTGGTGAGCAGTTCTTC. The full variable domain, its missing parts supplied by reference TRBV5-4 and TRBJ2-1, is ETGVTQSPTHLIKTRGQQVTLRCSSQSGHNTVSWYQQALGQGPQFIFQYYREEENGRGNFPPRFSGLQFPNYSSELNVNALELDDSALYLCASSFGQGALGEQFFGPGTRLTVL.

The chain has TRBV30 and TRBJ2-2, with 9 bases lining up with TRBD2. Germline lookup yields CDR1 GTSNPN and CDR2 SVGIG (reference sequence). V was pared by 1 base and J by 5 bases, with 8 bases of the junction left unmatched. The CDR3 spans 16 residues. CDR3 coding DNA: TGTGCCTGGAGTGGACTGGGCGGGAGGGCTACCGGGGAGCTGTTTTTT. It is translated as CAWSGLGGRATGELFF.

This chain joins TRBV6-5 and TRBJ1-4; D not resolved. Trimming took off 8 bases at V and 0 bases at J, with 10 bases between the two ends. CDR3 size: 14 residues. Germline V CDR1 and CDR2: MNHEY, SVGAGI. CDR3 sequence: CASGKFATNEKLFF. DNA for the CDR3: TGTGCCAGCGGCAAGTTTGCAACTAATGAAAAACTGTTTTTT.

V is TRBV5-1 and J is TRBJ2-7; TRBD2 is a possible D gene (6 bases). V lost 1 base and J lost 0, with 11 bases in between. Germline V CDR1 and CDR2: SGHRS, YFSETQ. The CDR3 loop spans 15 amino acids. The CDR3 loop reads CASSLSAGSSYEQYF. For the CDR3, the DNA is TGCGCCAGCAGCTTGAGTGCCGGGAGCTCCTACGAGCAGTACTTC.

V gene TRBV12-3 or TRBV12-4 combines with J gene TRBJ1-6; D unclear. V was shortened by 5 bases and J by 9 bases, with 11 bases between the two germline ends. The CDR3 is 13 amino acids. The CDR3 sequence is CASSLREGSPLHF. For the CDR3, the DNA is TGTGCCAGCAGTCTCCGGGAAGGTTCACCCCTCCACTTT.

The chain couples TRBV12-3 or TRBV12-4 to TRBJ2-1; 8 nucleotides align to TRBD2. After removal of 5 bases from V and 9 bases from J, the junction contained 6 bases not matched to a gene. The CDR3 spans 13 residues. The CDR3 DNA follows: TGTGCCAGCAGTCACCTTAGCGGGATTGAGCAGTTCTTC. Its translation is CASSHLSGIEQFF.

There are a few counts of this clone. This chain uses TRBV18 with TRBJ2-7; 9 nucleotides agree with TRBD1. CDR1 and CDR2 (germline): KGHSH, LQKENI. After removal of 3 bases from V and 7 bases from J, the junction contained 10 bases not matched to a gene. This CDR3 has 15 residues. The CDR3 bases are TGTGCCAGCTCACCGGGGGCACAGGGGGCTTGGGAGCAGTACTTC. Protein sequence: CASSPGAQGAWEQYF.

The rearrangement joins TRBV4-1 to TRBJ2-1; D perhaps matches TRBD2 (5 bases). Per germline, CDR1 MGHRA and CDR2 YSYEKL. The V gene lost 4 bases and the J gene lost 5 bases, with 12 bases spanning the gap. The CDR3 spans 14 residues. The CDR3 loop is CASSRGGRDNEQFF. The CDR3 DNA is TGCGCCAGCAGCCGGGGTGGGCGGGACAATGAGCAGTTCTTC.

The CDR3 loop is CASSPSPNMNTEAFF. CDR3 nucleotides: TGTGCCAGCAGCCCTAGCCCTAACATGAACACTGAAGCTTTCTTT. This chain connects TRBV7-9 to TRBJ1-1; D ambiguous. From germline, CDR1 is SEHNR and CDR2 FQNEAQ (reference sequence). V was trimmed by 5 bases and J by 0 bases, leaving 13 bases between them. This CDR3 contains 15 residues.

The chain uses TRBV5-8 and TRBJ2-5; D is possibly TRBD1 (8 bases). The CDR3 spans 15 residues. Germline CDR1 SGHTS, CDR2 YDEGEE. V was shortened by 4 bases and J by 4 bases, with 17 bases between the two germline ends. DNA for the CDR3: TGTGCCAGCAGCGCAAGACAGGGGAGGGTAGAGACCCAGTACTTC. Residues: CASSARQGRVETQYF.